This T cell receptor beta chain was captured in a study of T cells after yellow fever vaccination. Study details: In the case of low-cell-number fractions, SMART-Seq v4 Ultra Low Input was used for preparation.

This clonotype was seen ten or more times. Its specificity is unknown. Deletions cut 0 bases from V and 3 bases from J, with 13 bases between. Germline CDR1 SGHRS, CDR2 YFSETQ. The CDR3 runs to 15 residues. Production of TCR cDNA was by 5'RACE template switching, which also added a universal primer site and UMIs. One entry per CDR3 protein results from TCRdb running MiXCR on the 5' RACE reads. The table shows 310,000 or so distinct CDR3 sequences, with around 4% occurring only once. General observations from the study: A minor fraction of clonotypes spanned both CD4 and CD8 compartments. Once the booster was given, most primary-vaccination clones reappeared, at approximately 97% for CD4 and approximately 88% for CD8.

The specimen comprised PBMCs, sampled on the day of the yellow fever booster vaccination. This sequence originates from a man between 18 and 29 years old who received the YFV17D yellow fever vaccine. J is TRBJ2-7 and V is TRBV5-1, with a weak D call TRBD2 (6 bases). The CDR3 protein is CASSLVSGTDYEQYV. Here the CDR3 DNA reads TGCGCCAGCAGCTTGGTTTCAGGGACTGACTACGAGCAGTACGTC.